This TCR beta chain was captured by sequencing in a study of blood T cell repertoires in COVID-19. About the study: Samples taken during acute and convalescent COVID-19 were collected in the United States, Italy and Spain. PBMCs, B-cell-depleted T cells, or T cells provided the cDNA or gDNA that made up the material.

Assay: immunoSEQ multiplex PCR; the TCRdb copy retains only in-frame clones and omits some. In the table there are about 110,000 clones, around 76% of which are singletons. CDR1 and CDR2 (germline): LNHDA, SQIVND (reference sequence). V was trimmed by 1 base and J by 0 bases, leaving 10 bases between them. CDR3 length equals 17 residues. This sequence was found in a woman in her 70s with acute or convalescent COVID-19. Material: peripheral blood. The chain recombines TRBV19 with TRBJ2-6; possible D gene TRBD1, 5 bases. CDR3 region: CASSIGRTFSGANVLTF. DNA of the CDR3: TGTGCCAGTAGTATAGGCCGGACATTCTCTGGGGCCAACGTCCTGACTTTC.